This TCR beta chain was recovered during a study of cytomegalovirus exposure and HLA in healthy donors. Broader study findings: Judged likely to be a sequencing artifact was a cluster of highly shared sequence variants.

The PCR employed 60 Vbeta primers together with 13 Jbeta primers. Profiled with immunoSEQ multiplex PCR; TCRdb holds only in-frame clones, not every one. This sample has 110,000 to 150,000 clones, with about 10% found just once. The V gene end was trimmed by 5 bases and the J gene end by 6 bases; junction bases not matched to a gene: 6. The CDR3 consists of 16 residues. Germline loops: CDR1 SGHTA, CDR2 FQGTGA. A few counts support this clone. Its antigen is not known. The V and J genes are TRBV7-3 and TRBJ2-2, with 13 positions matching TRBD2. This clonotype was sampled from a man aged 50-60 years in good health and CMV-seronegative. Sequencing used PBMCs. CDR3 nucleotide sequence: TGTGCCAGCAGCCGGGGACTAGCGGGGATAGCCGGGGAGCTGTTTTTT. Translation gives CASSRGLAGIAGELFF.